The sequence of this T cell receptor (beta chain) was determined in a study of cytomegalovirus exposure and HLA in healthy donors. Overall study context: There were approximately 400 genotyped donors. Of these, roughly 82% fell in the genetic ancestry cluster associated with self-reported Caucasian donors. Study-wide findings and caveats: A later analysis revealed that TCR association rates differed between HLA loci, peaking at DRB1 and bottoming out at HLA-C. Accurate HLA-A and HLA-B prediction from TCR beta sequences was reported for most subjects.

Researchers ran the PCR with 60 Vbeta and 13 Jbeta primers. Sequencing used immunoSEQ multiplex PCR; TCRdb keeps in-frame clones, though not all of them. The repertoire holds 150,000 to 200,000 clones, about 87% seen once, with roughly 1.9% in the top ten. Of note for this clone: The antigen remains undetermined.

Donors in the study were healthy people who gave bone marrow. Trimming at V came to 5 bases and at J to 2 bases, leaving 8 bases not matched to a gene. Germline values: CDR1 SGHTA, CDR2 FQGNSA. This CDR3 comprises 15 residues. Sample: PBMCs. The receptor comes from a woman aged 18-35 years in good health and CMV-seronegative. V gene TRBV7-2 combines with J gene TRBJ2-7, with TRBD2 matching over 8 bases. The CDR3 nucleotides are TGTGCCAGCAGCCCCACTACCGGGAGGGCCTACGAGCAGTACTTC. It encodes CASSPTTGRAYEQYF.